This TCR beta chain was captured by sequencing in a study of Graves' ophthalmopathy and Graves' hyperthyroidism. Study as a whole: Stable hyperthyroidism meant no ophthalmopathy within 18 months of follow-up.

RNA served as the template for amplifying TCR beta CDR3 regions. Amplification began with first-round RT-PCR using HTBI primers, then second-round multiplex PCR was performed. TCRdb redid the calling of the multiplex PCR reads with MiXCR, one entry per CDR3 protein. The data show over a million distinct CDR3 sequences, with less than 45% seen just once and 11% held by the top ten. Trimming removed 2 bases at V and 3 bases at J, with 11 bases between. The CDR3 contains 16 residues. Germline CDR1 and CDR2: ENHRY and SYGVKD. This receptor was taken from an adult man with Graves' hyperthyroidism. Sequencing was carried out using peripheral blood or thyroid tissue (not recorded which). This chain joins TRBV10-3 and TRBJ1-6; TRBD1 is a possible D gene (6 bases). DNA for the CDR3: TGTGCCATCAGTGAGGCCCCAGGGGACTATAATTCACCCCTCCACTTT. Translating gives CAISEAPGDYNSPLHF.